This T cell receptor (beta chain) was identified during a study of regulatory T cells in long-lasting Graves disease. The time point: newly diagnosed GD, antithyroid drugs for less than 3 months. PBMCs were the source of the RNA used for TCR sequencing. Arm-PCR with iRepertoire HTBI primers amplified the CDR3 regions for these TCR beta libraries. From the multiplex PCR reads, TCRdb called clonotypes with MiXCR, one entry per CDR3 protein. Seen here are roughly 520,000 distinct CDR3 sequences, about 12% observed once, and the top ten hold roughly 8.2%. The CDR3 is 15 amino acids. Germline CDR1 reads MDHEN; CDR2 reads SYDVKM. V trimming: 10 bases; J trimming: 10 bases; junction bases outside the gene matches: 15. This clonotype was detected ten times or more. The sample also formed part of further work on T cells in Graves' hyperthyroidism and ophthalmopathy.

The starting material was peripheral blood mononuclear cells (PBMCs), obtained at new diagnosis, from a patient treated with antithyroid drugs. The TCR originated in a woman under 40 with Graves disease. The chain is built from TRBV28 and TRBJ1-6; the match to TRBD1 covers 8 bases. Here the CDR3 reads CATFPGQGGQSPLHF. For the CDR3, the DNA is TGTGCCACCTTCCCCGGACAGGGAGGTCAATCACCCCTCCACTTT.